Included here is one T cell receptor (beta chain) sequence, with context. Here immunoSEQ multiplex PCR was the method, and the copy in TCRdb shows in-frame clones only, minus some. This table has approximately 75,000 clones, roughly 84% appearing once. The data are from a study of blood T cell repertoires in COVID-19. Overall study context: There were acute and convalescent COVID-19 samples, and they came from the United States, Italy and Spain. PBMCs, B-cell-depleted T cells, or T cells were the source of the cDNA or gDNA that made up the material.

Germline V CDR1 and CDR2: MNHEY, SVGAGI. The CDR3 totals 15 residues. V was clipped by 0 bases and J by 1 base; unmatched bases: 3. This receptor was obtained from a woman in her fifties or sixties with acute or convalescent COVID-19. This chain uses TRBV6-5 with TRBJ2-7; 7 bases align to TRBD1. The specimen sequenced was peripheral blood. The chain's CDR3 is CASSYSRDRSYEQYF. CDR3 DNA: TGTGCCAGCAGTTACTCGAGGGACAGATCCTACGAGCAGTACTTC.